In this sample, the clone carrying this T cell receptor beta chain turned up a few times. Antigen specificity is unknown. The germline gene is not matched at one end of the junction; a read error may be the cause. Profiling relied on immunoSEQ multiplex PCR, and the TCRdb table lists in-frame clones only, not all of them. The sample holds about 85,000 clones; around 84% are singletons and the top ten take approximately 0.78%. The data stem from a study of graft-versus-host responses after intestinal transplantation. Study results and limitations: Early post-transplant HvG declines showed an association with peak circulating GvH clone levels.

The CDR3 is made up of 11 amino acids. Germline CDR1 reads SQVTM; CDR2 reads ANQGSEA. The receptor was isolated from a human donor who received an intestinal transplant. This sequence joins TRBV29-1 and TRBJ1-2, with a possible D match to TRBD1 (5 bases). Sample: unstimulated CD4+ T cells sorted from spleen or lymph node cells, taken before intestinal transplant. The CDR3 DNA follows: TGCAGCGTTGATCAGGGACTAAAATCCCACTTC. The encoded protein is CSVDQGLKSHF.